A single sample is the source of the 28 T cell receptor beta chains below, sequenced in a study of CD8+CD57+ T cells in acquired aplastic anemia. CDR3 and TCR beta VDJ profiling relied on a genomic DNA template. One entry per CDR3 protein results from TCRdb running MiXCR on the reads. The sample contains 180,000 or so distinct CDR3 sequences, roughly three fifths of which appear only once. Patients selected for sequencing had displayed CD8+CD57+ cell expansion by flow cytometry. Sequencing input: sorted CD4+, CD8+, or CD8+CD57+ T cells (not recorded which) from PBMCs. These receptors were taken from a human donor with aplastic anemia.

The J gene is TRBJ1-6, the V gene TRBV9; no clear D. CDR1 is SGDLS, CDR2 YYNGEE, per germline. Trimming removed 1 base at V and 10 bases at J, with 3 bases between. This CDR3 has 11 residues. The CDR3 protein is CASSVRSPLHF. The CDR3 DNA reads TGTGCCAGCAGCGTACGCTCACCCCTCCACTTT.

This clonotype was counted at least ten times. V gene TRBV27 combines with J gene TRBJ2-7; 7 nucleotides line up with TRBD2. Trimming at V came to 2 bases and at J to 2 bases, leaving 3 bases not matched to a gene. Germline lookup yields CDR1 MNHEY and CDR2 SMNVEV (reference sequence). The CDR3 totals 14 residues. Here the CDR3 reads CASSLGRGTYEQYF. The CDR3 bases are TGTGCCAGCAGTTTAGGGCGGGGGACCTACGAGCAGTACTTC.

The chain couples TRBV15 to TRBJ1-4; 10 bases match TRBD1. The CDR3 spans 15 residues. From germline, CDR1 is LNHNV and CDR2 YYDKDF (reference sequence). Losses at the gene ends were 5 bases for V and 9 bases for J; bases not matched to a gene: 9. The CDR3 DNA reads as TGTGCCACCAGCGCGCCCGGGACAGGGGTTCAAAAACTGTTTTTT. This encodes CATSAPGTGVQKLFF.

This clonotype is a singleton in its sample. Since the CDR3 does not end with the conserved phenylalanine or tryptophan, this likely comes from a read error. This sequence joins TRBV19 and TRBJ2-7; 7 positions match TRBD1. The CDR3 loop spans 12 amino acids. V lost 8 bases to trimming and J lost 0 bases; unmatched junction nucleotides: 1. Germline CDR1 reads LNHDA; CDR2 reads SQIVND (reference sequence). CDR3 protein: CASGDSSYEQYL. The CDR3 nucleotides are TGTGCCAGTGGGGACAGCTCCTACGAGCAGTACCTC.

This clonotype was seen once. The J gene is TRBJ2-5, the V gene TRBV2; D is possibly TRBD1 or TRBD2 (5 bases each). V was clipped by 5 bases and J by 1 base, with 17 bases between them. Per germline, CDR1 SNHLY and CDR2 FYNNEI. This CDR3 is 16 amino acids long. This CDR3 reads CASSILTIGAQETQYF. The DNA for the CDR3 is TGTGCCAGCAGTATTCTCACTATCGGGGCCCAAGAGACCCAGTACTTC.

The DNA of the CDR3 is TGTGCCAGCAGTTCCCAGACAGGGCAAGAGACCCAGTACTTC. Encoded protein: CASSSQTGQETQYF. The rearrangement joins TRBV12-3 or TRBV12-4 to TRBJ2-5; 7 bases fit TRBD1. The CDR3 contains 14 residues. The J segment lost 2 bases and the V segment lost 4 bases, leaving 4 bases of the junction unmatched.

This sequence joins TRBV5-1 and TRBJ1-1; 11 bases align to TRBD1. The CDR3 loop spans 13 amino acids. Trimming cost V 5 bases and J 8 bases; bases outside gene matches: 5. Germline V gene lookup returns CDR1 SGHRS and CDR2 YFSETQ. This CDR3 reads CASSSGTGGEAFF. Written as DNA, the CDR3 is TGCGCCAGCAGTTCCGGGACAGGGGGAGAAGCTTTCTTT.

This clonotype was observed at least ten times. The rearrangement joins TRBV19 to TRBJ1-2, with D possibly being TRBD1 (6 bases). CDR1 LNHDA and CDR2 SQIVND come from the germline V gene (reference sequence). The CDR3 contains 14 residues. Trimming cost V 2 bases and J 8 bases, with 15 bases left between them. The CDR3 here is CASSIFTRGQGYTF. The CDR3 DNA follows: TGTGCCAGTAGTATATTCACCAGGGGCCAAGGCTACACCTTC. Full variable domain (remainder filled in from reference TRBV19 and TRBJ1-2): DGGITQSPKYLFRKEGQNVTLSCEQNLNHDAMYWYRQDPGQGLRLIYYSQIVNDFQKGDIAEGYSVSREKKESFPLTVTSAQKNPTAFYLCASSIFTRGQGYTFGSGTRLTVV.

As DNA, the CDR3 is TGTGCCAGCAGCACGGGACTAGCGTTTAATGAGCAGTTCTTC. It is translated as CASSTGLAFNEQFF. The chain couples TRBV7-8 to TRBJ2-1; TRBD2 matches at 10 bases. The CDR3 sequence is 14 residues long. V shed 5 bases and J 7 bases; nucleotides not matched to a gene: 5. Germline values: CDR1 SGHVS, CDR2 FQNEAQ.

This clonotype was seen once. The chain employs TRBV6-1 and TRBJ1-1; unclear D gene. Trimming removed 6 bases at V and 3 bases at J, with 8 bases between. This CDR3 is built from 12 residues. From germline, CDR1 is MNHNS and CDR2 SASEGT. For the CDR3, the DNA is TGTGCCAGCAGGGCCTGGGACACTGAAGCTTTCTTT. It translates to CASRAWDTEAFF.

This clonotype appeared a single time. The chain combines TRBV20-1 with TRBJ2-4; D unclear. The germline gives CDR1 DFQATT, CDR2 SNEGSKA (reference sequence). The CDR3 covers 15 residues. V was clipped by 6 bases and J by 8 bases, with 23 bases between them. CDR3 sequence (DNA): TGCAGTGCGCCGCGGCGAGATAGGGCGAGTTACATTCAGTACTTC. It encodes CSAPRRDRASYIQYF.

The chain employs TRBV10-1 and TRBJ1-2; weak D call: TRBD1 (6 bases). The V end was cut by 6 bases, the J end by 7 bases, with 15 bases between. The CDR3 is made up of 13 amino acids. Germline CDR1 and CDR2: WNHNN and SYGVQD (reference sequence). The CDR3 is CASSPTGGCGYTF. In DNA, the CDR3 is TGCGCCAGCAGCCCGACAGGCGGCTGTGGCTACACCTTC.

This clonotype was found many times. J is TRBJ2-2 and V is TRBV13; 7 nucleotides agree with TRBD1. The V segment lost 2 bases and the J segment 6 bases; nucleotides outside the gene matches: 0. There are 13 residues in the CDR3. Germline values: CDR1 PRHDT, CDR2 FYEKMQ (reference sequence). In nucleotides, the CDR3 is TGTGCCAGCAGCTTAACAGGGGCCGGGGAGCTGTTTTTT. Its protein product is CASSLTGAGELFF.

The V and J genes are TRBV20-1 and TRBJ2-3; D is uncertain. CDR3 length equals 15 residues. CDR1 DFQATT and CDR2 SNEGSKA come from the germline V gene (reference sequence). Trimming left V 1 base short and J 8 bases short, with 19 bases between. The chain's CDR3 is CSARVPVGIDVTQYF. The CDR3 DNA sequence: TGCAGTGCTAGAGTTCCCGTTGGGATAGACGTTACGCAGTATTTT.

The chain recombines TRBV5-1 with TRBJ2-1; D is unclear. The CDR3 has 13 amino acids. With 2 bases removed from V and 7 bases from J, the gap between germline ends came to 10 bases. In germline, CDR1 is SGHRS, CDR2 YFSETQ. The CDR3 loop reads CASSLGSENEQFF. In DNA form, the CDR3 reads TGCGCCAGCAGCTTAGGATCTGAGAATGAGCAGTTCTTC.

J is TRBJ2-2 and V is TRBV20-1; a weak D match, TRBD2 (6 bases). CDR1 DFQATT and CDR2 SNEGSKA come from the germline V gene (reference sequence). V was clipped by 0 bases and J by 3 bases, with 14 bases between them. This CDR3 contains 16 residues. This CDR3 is CSARDRLVGDTGELFF. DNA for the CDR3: TGCAGTGCTAGAGATCGACTAGTCGGGGACACCGGGGAGCTGTTTTTT.

CDR3 loop: CASSISGSNYEQYF. CDR3 sequence (DNA): TGTGCCAGTAGTATAAGTGGGAGTAACTACGAGCAGTACTTC. The chain employs TRBV19 and TRBJ2-7; TRBD2 is a possible D gene (5 bases). V was trimmed by 2 bases and J by 3 bases, leaving 11 bases between them. Germline V CDR1 and CDR2: LNHDA, SQIVND (reference sequence). The CDR3 runs to 14 residues.

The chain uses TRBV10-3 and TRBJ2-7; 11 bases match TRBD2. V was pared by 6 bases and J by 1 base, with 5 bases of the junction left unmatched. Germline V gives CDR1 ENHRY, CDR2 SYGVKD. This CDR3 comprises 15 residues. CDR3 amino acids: CAISLAGGTSYEQYF. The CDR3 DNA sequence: TGTGCCATCAGCCTAGCGGGGGGTACGTCCTACGAGCAGTACTTC.

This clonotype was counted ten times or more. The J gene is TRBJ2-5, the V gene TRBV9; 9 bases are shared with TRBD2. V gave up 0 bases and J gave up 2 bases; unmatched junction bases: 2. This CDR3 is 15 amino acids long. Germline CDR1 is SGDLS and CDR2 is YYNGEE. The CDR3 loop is CASSVEAGGQETQYF. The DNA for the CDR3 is TGTGCCAGCAGCGTAGAGGCGGGGGGGCAAGAGACCCAGTACTTC.

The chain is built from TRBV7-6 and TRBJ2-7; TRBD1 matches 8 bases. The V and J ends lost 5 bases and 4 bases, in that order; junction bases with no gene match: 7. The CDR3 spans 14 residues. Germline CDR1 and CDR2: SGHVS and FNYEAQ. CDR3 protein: CASSIAGGAYEQYF. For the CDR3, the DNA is TGTGCCAGCAGCATCGCAGGGGGCGCGTACGAGCAGTACTTC.

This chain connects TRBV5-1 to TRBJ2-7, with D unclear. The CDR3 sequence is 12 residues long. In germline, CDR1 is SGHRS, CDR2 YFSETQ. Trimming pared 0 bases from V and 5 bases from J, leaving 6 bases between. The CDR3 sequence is CASSLVGHEQYF. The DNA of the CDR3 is TGCGCCAGCAGCTTGGTAGGGCACGAGCAGTACTTC.

The CDR3 nucleotides are TGCAGTGCCACCCACCGGGGGGGGATATCCTACGAGCAGTACTTC. As protein: CSATHRGGISYEQYF. The chain is built from TRBV20-1 and TRBJ2-7, with 8 bases fitting TRBD2. J gave up 1 base and V 6 bases, and 11 bases lay outside the gene matches. The germline CDR1 and CDR2 sequences are DFQATT and SNEGSKA (reference sequence). The CDR3 extends over 15 amino acids.

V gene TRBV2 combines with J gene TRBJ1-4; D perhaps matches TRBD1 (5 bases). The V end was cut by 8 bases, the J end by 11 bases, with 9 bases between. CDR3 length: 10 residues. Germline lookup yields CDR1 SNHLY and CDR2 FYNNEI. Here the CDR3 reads CASGGNKLFF. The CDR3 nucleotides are TGTGCCAGCGGGGGGAACAAACTGTTTTTT.

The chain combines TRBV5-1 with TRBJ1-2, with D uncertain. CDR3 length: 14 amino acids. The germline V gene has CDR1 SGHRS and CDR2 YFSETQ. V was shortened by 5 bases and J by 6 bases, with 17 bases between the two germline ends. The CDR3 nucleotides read TGCGCCAGCAGTCCACAGAGGGCAGGCGATGGCTACACCTTC. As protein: CASSPQRAGDGYTF.

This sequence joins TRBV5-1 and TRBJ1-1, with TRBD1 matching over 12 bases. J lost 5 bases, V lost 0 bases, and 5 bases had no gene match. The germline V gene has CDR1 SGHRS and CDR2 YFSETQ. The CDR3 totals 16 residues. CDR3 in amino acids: CASSLGDRGHGTEAFF. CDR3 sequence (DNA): TGCGCCAGCAGCTTGGGGGACAGGGGGCATGGAACTGAAGCTTTCTTT.

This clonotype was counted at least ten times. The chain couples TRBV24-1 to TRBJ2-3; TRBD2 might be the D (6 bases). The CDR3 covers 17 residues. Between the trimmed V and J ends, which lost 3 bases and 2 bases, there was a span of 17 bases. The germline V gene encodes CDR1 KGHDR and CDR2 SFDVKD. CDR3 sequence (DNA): TGTGCCACCAGTGATCAGGGACTTCAAGAAGACACAGATACGCAGTATTTT. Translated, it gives CATSDQGLQEDTDTQYF.

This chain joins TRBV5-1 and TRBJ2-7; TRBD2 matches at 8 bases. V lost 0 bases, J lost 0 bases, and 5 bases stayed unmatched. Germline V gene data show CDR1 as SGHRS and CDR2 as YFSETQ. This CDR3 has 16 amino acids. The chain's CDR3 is CASSLEPAGVSYEQYF. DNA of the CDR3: TGCGCCAGCAGCTTGGAGCCAGCGGGGGTCTCCTACGAGCAGTACTTC.

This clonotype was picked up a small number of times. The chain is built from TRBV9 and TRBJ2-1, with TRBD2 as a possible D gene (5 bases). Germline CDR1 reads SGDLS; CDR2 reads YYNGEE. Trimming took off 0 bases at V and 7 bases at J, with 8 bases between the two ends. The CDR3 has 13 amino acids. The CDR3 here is CASSVELGNEQFF. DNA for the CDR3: TGTGCCAGCAGCGTAGAACTAGGAAATGAGCAGTTCTTC.